This T cell receptor (beta chain) comes out of a study of post-analysis software for immune sequencing data. Study-level results: The normalized Chao1 diversity of multiple sclerosis patients was significantly lower than that of controls. With TRBV5-6, TRBV5-1 and TRBV20-1 included, about five TRBV segments were more frequent in patients than in controls.

The V gene end was trimmed by 8 bases and the J gene end by 6 bases; junction bases not matched to a gene: 9. The length of the CDR3 is 12 residues. Germline CDR1 SQVTM, CDR2 ANQGSEA. Libraries were made from TCR beta cDNA, and they carried unique molecular identifiers. Each batch of about 1 to 11 million T cells produced some 500,000 cDNA molecules. Each CDR3 protein is one row after TCRdb ran MiXCR on the PCR reads. Among roughly 800,000 distinct CDR3 sequences listed, 53% were seen once. In regard to this clonotype: Its antigen is not identified.

This chain uses TRBV29-1 with TRBJ1-2; 7 bases match TRBD1. The sequence derives from a girl aged 10 to 17 with multiple sclerosis. Sample: blood. CDR3 in amino acids: CSFSTGWDGYTF. The CDR3 nucleotides read TGCAGCTTCTCGACAGGGTGGGATGGCTACACCTTC.